This TCR beta chain is from a study of shared clonotypes between healthy human individuals. The method was immunoSEQ multiplex PCR; TCRdb's version includes in-frame clones alone and lacks a portion of them. The repertoire holds approximately 1,000,000 clones, with 70% to 80% as singletons. The germline gives CDR1 SGHTA, CDR2 FQGNSA. The CDR3 has 18 residues. V lost 5 bases to trimming and J lost 3 bases; unmatched junction nucleotides: 15. The count of this clone is one. The TCR was taken from a man younger than 35 in good health. Some clones in this sample may be carry-over from other donors' samples. The V and J genes are TRBV7-2 and TRBJ2-1; TRBD1 aligns across 8 bases. Sequencing input: memory CD4+ T cells from PBMCs. This sample's subset: CD45RA-negative fraction. CDR3 nucleotide sequence: TGTGCCAGCAGCCCGAGGGACAGGTTGGTAGGGTACTACAATGAGCAGTTCTTC. Translating it yields CASSPRDRLVGYYNEQFF.